This TCR beta chain comes out of a study of blood T cell repertoires in COVID-19. Study-level information: Donors in the United States, Italy and Spain gave samples during acute or convalescent COVID-19.

Germline lookup yields CDR1 MNHEY and CDR2 SVGAGI. Trimming shortened V by 3 bases and J by 5 bases, and 17 bases separated the two germline ends. The CDR3 has 16 residues. Original data processing: Estimates of nucleated cell counts were drawn from the amplification of reference gene primers. Sequencing used immunoSEQ multiplex PCR; TCRdb keeps in-frame clones, though not all of them. The D gene and trimming were derived from the DNA, and the V and J assignments and clone size from that table. This table holds a few hundred thousand clones, approximately 85% found once. Allocation to cohorts depended on clinical history reported by the participants. Recovered status in Cohort 3 required two negative PCRs, clearance, or symptom resolution.

The chain has TRBV6-5 and TRBJ1-5; possible D gene TRBD1, 6 bases. The source material was PBMCs or T cells enriched from blood (not recorded which). The TCR comes from a man aged 25-40 years who had recovered from COVID-19. CDR3 amino acids: CASSYFGVGADQPQHF. CDR3 coding DNA: TGTGCCAGCAGTTATTTCGGTGTGGGGGCGGATCAGCCCCAGCATTTT.